The 21 T cell receptor beta chains presented below share a single source sample, sequenced in a study of control samples from healthy donors and cancer patients. Method: immunoSEQ multiplex PCR; TCRdb's copy keeps in-frame clones and lacks some. The sample contains roughly 63,000 clones, around 90% of which appear only once. The sample taken for sequencing was PBMCs. The receptors stem from a middle-aged man with colorectal cancer.

This chain joins TRBV5-6 and TRBJ1-1; D is undetermined. The germline V gene encodes CDR1 SGHDT and CDR2 YYEEEE. The length of the CDR3 is 16 residues. The ends were cut back, 4 bases at V and 0 bases at J, with 16 bases in the middle. DNA for the CDR3: TGTGCCAGCAGCAAGGTGGCGGGTACAATGAACACTGAAGCTTTCTTT. Its translation: CASSKVAGTMNTEAFF.

The sample holds one count of this clone. This chain links TRBV7-2 with TRBJ2-7, with 9 bases that match TRBD1. The J segment lost 4 bases and the V segment lost 6 bases, leaving 10 bases of the junction unmatched. Germline values: CDR1 SGHTA, CDR2 FQGNSA. The CDR3 covers 15 residues. The CDR3 loop reads CASSITWDRAYEQYF. The CDR3, as DNA: TGTGCCAGCAGTATTACCTGGGACAGGGCTTACGAGCAGTACTTC.

V usage is TRBV6-6 and J usage is TRBJ1-3; 7 bases fit TRBD1. V shed 4 bases, J shed 3 bases, and the junction held 0 bases outside the gene matches. This CDR3 spans 13 amino acids. CDR1 is MNHNY, CDR2 SVGAGI, per germline (reference sequence). CDR3 nucleotides: TGTGCCAGCAGTTCAGGGGGTGGAAACACCATATATTTT. It specifies CASSSGGGNTIYF.

The V gene is TRBV7-3, the J gene TRBJ1-2; D gene ambiguous. The CDR3 is 15 amino acids. V was shortened by 0 bases and J by 6 bases, with 14 bases between the two germline ends. CDR1 and CDR2 (germline): SGHTA, FQGTGA. In nucleotides, the CDR3 is TGTGCCAGCAGCTTAACGTCAGGACCCTGGGATGGCTACACCTTC. Residues: CASSLTSGPWDGYTF.

V gene TRBV7-9 combines with J gene TRBJ2-1; the match to TRBD1 covers 10 bases. Germline CDR1 SEHNR, CDR2 FQNEAQ (reference sequence). V gave up 4 bases and J gave up 9 bases; unmatched junction bases: 12. The CDR3 runs 16 residues. The CDR3 sequence is CASSSDRGYLFGEQFF. The CDR3 DNA follows: TGTGCCAGCAGCTCGGACAGGGGGTATCTTTTCGGTGAGCAGTTCTTC.

V usage is TRBV6-5 and J usage is TRBJ1-3; maybe TRBD1 (5 bases). CDR1 and CDR2 (germline): MNHEY, SVGAGI. CDR3 size: 14 residues. Trimming took off 7 bases at V and 2 bases at J, with 12 bases between the two ends. The DNA for the CDR3 is TGTGCCAGCAAATCCCGGGACCCTGGAAACACCATATATTTT. It yields the protein CASKSRDPGNTIYF.

CDR3 DNA: TGTGCCAGCAGCCACCGGGACAGGGTTTCCAATGAGCAGTTCTTC. As protein: CASSHRDRVSNEQFF. The J gene is TRBJ2-1, the V gene TRBV7-2, with TRBD1 matching over 9 bases. Germline CDR1 reads SGHTA; CDR2 reads FQGNSA. This CDR3 is built from 15 residues. Trimming removed 5 bases from V and 6 bases from J; junction bases left unmatched: 8.

The chain joins TRBV11-3 to TRBJ2-3; D ambiguous. Trimming took off 5 bases at V and 5 bases at J, with 14 bases between the two ends. This CDR3 has 14 amino acids. Germline V lookup: CDR1 SGHNT, CDR2 YENEEA. The CDR3 loop is CASSKGRAEDTQYF. CDR3 DNA: TGTGCCAGCAGCAAAGGACGTGCCGAAGATACGCAGTATTTT.

This sequence joins TRBV6-4 and TRBJ1-6, with D hard to call. Germline CDR1 MRHNA, CDR2 SNTAGT. V shed 3 bases and J shed 7 bases, with 7 bases lying between them. The CDR3 is 13 residues long. In DNA form, the CDR3 reads TGTGCCAGCAGTGAAGTCTCCAATTCACCCCTCCACTTT. It translates to CASSEVSNSPLHF.

This chain links TRBV5-1 with TRBJ2-7; possibly TRBD2 for D (5 bases). Germline-derived CDR1 and CDR2 are SGHRS and YFSETQ. The CDR3 contains 13 residues. With 4 bases removed from V and 5 bases from J, the gap between germline ends came to 13 bases. The CDR3 DNA reads TGCGCCAGCAGCAGCGGTGGTCGAGACGAGCAGTACTTC. It yields the protein CASSSGGRDEQYF.

The genes are TRBV7-8 and TRBJ2-5, with 10 positions matching TRBD1. V trimming: 4 bases; J trimming: 5 bases; junction bases outside the gene matches: 4. The V gene's germline CDR1 is SGHVS and CDR2 FQNEAQ. This CDR3 comprises 14 residues. The CDR3 loop is CASSSPGQGETQYF. CDR3 in DNA: TGTGCCAGCAGCTCCCCGGGACAGGGGGAGACCCAGTACTTC.

The chain recombines TRBV7-8 with TRBJ1-1; D unresolved. This CDR3 has 13 amino acids. Trimming removed 3 bases from V and 0 bases from J, with 5 bases in between. The germline gives CDR1 SGHVS, CDR2 FQNEAQ. Here the CDR3 reads CASSFELNTEAFF. The CDR3 region has the DNA TGTGCCAGCAGCTTCGAGTTGAACACTGAAGCTTTCTTT. Full variable domain (outside the CDR3, taken from reference TRBV7-8 and TRBJ1-1): GAGVSQSPRYKVAKRGQDVALRCDPISGHVSLFWYQQALGQGPEFLTYFQNEAQLDKSGLPSDRFFAERPEGSVSTLKIQRTQQEDSAVYLCASSFELNTEAFFGQGTRLTVV.

This clone showed up just once. This sequence joins TRBV11-3 and TRBJ2-3, with a weak D call TRBD2 (6 bases). V was shortened by 1 base and J by 1 base, with 6 bases between the two germline ends. This CDR3 comprises 14 residues. Per germline, CDR1 SGHNT and CDR2 YENEEA. The CDR3 region is CASSLGGGTDTQYF. CDR3 in DNA: TGTGCCAGCAGCTTAGGCGGGGGCACAGATACGCAGTATTTT.

This clone showed up just once. The J gene is TRBJ2-7, the V gene TRBV6-1; D perhaps matches TRBD2 (7 bases). The CDR3 consists of 16 residues. The germline CDR1 and CDR2 sequences are MNHNS and SASEGT. V lost 4 bases and J lost 3, with 19 bases in between. The CDR3 DNA reads as TGTGCCAGCAGTGGTGGGTCTGGCGGGGGCCTCTACGAGCAGTACTTC. Its protein product is CASSGGSGGGLYEQYF.

The rearrangement joins TRBV11-3 to TRBJ1-2; D unresolved. CDR1 and CDR2 (germline): SGHNT, YENEEA. This CDR3 region has 13 residues. V gave up 3 bases and J gave up 2 bases, with 7 bases separating them. The CDR3 here is CASSFGTNYGYTF. Here the CDR3 DNA reads TGTGCCAGCAGCTTTGGCACCAACTATGGCTACACCTTC.

The rearrangement uses TRBV10-3 and TRBJ2-1; a possible D gene is TRBD1 (6 bases). Per the germline V gene, CDR1 is ENHRY and CDR2 is SYGVKD. V shed 3 bases and J shed 2 bases, with 14 bases lying between them. CDR3 length equals 16 residues. The CDR3 protein is CAISENLGTTYNEQFF. DNA for the CDR3: TGTGCCATCAGTGAAAATCTGGGGACAACCTACAATGAGCAGTTCTTC.

The rearrangement uses TRBV7-2 and TRBJ1-1; TRBD1 might be the D (6 bases). Germline V gene data show CDR1 as SGHTA and CDR2 as FQGNSA. Trimming took off 5 bases at V and 1 base at J, with 11 bases between the two ends. This CDR3 is 14 amino acids long. CDR3: CASSPGHWNTEAFF. The CDR3 DNA is TGTGCCAGCAGCCCGGGACACTGGAACACTGAAGCTTTCTTT.

V and J are TRBV6-2 or TRBV6-3 and TRBJ2-1, with TRBD2 matching 9 bases. Germline values: CDR1 MNHEY, CDR2 SVGEGT. This CDR3 has 17 residues. V lost 0 bases to trimming and J lost 6 bases; unmatched junction nucleotides: 9. This CDR3 is CASSYSNRLAGLNEQFF. CDR3 sequence (DNA): TGTGCCAGCAGTTACTCGAACAGGCTAGCGGGGCTCAATGAGCAGTTCTTC.

This clone was seen more than once but under ten times. The chain links TRBV7-9 to TRBJ1-1; no clear D. V was clipped by 5 bases and J by 7 bases, with 17 bases between them. The CDR3 runs 14 residues. Germline V gives CDR1 SEHNR, CDR2 FQNEAQ (reference sequence). CDR3 protein: CASSKREGRDEAFF. The CDR3, as DNA: TGTGCCAGCAGCAAAAGGGAAGGGCGGGATGAAGCTTTCTTT.

This clone has a handful of counts. The chain joins TRBV9 to TRBJ1-5; D is unclear. Trimming took 2 bases from V and 2 from J, leaving 8 bases between them. In germline, CDR1 is SGDLS, CDR2 YYNGEE. The CDR3 runs 14 residues. CDR3 DNA: TGTGCCAGCAGCGTTGGTGAGGGCAATCAGCCCCAGCATTTT. Translation: CASSVGEGNQPQHF.

This rearrangement joins TRBV20-1 to TRBJ1-2; D ambiguous. Trimming removed 3 bases at V and 0 bases at J, with 17 bases between. CDR1 and CDR2 from the germline V gene are DFQATT and SNEGSKA (reference sequence). The CDR3 spans 16 residues. CDR3 amino acids: CSASEIGGLANYGYTF. In DNA, the CDR3 is TGCAGTGCTAGTGAGATAGGCGGTTTAGCTAACTATGGCTACACCTTC.